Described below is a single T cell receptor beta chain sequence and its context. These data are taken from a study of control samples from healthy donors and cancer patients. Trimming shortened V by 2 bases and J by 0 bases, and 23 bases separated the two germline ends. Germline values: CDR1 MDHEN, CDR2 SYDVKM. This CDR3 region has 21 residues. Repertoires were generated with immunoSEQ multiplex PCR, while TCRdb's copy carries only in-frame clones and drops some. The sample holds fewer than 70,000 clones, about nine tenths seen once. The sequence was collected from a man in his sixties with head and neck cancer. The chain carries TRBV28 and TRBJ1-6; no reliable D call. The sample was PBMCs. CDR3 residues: CASSLGFLDPGKDSYNSPLHF. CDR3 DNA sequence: TGTGCCAGCAGTTTAGGATTCTTGGATCCGGGAAAGGACTCCTATAATTCACCCCTCCACTTT.